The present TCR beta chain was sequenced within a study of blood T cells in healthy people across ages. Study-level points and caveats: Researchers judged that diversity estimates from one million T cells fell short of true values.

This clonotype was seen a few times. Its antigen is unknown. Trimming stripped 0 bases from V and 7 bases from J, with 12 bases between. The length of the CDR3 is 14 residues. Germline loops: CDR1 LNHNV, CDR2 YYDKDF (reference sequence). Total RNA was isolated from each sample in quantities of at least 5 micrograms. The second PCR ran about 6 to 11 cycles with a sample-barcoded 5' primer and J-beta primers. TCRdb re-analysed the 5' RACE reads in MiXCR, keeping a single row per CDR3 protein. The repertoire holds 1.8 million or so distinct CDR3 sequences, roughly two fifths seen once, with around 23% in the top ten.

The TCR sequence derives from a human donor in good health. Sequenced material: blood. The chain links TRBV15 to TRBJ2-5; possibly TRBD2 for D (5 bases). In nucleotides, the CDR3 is TGTGCCACCAGCAGAGACGAGGGCCGGGGGACCCAGTACTTC. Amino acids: CATSRDEGRGTQYF.